The 12 T cell receptor beta chains below were found in one sample sequenced in a study of blood T cells in healthy people across ages. A second about 6 to 12 cycle PCR used barcoded and J-beta primers. Each CDR3 protein gets one entry after TCRdb re-called the 5' RACE reads with MiXCR. The table has 1.5 million or so distinct CDR3 sequences, approximately 38% seen once. The source material was blood. All receptors derive from a woman aged 18-35 years in good health.

This clonotype has just a few counts. The rearrangement joins TRBV7-3 to TRBJ2-5; D gene ambiguous. This CDR3 region has 15 residues. The germline V gene encodes CDR1 SGHTA and CDR2 FQGTGA. With 2 bases removed from V and 2 bases from J, the gap between germline ends came to 12 bases. The DNA for the CDR3 is TGTGCCAGCAGCTTAGGCACGGCTACACAAGAGACCCAGTACTTC. Protein: CASSLGTATQETQYF.

The chain has TRBV10-3 and TRBJ1-2; the match to TRBD1 covers 7 bases. The germline V gene encodes CDR1 ENHRY and CDR2 SYGVKD. The CDR3 length is 15 residues. Trimming at V came to 5 bases and at J to 8 bases, leaving 14 bases not matched to a gene. The DNA of the CDR3 is TGTGCCATCAGTAGTACAGGGGACCCCAGCGACGGCTACACCTTC. Translating gives CAISSTGDPSDGYTF.

The chain joins TRBV28 to TRBJ2-7; either TRBD1 or TRBD2 may supply D (5 bases each). Germline lookup yields CDR1 MDHEN and CDR2 SYDVKM. The CDR3 length is 11 residues. The ends were cut back, 8 bases at V and 7 bases at J, with 12 bases in the middle. This chain's CDR3 is CASRDVLEQYF. CDR3 DNA sequence: TGTGCCAGCCGGGACGTGCTAGAGCAGTACTTC.

The table lists this clonotype with many counts. V is TRBV6-1 and J is TRBJ2-7; 7 nucleotides match TRBD1. The germline V gene has CDR1 MNHNS and CDR2 SASEGT. CDR3 length: 14 amino acids. V was pared by 1 base and J by 0 bases, with 0 bases of the junction left unmatched. CDR3: CASSEGDSSYEQYF. DNA of the CDR3: TGTGCCAGCAGTGAAGGGGACAGCTCCTACGAGCAGTACTTC.

This clonotype was seen only a few times. The chain links TRBV12-3 or TRBV12-4 to TRBJ1-1, with TRBD1 as a possible D gene (5 bases). The CDR3 length is 13 residues. V was trimmed by 1 base and J by 5 bases, leaving 8 bases between them. The DNA for the CDR3 is TGTGCCAGCAGTTTAGTTTCAGGGACTGAAGCTTTCTTT. Translating it yields CASSLVSGTEAFF.

V and J are TRBV11-2 and TRBJ2-3; D unresolved. The CDR3 sequence is 14 residues long. V lost 0 bases and J 4 bases, leaving 8 bases between the germline ends. CDR1 and CDR2 from the germline V gene are SGHAT and FQNNGV. The CDR3 reads CASSLDLGSDTQYF. The CDR3 bases are TGTGCCAGCAGCTTAGATCTCGGGTCAGATACGCAGTATTTT. The full variable domain, rest sourced from reference TRBV11-2 and TRBJ2-3, is EAGVAQSPRYKIIEKRQSVAFWCNPISGHATLYWYQQILGQGPKLLIQFQNNGVVDDSQLPKDRFSAERLKGVDSTLKIQPAKLEDSAVYLCASSLDLGSDTQYFGPGTRLTVL.

Ten or more counts support this clonotype. The chain combines TRBV5-1 with TRBJ2-7, with TRBD1 matching 8 bases. There are 15 residues in the CDR3. The V segment lost 4 bases and the J segment 1 base; nucleotides outside the gene matches: 7. Germline V gene data show CDR1 as SGHRS and CDR2 as YFSETQ. CDR3 amino acids: CASSLGTGLSYEQYF. The DNA of the CDR3 is TGCGCCAGCAGCCTGGGGACAGGTCTGTCCTACGAGCAGTACTTC.

This clonotype came up once. The chain has TRBV4-1 and TRBJ2-5, with 11 nucleotides matching TRBD1. TRBJ2-7 matches the DNA end more closely, so the J call is doubtful. CDR1 MGHRA and CDR2 YSYEKL come from the germline V gene. The CDR3 length is 16 residues. The DNA for the CDR3 is TGCGCCAGCAGCCAAACCGGGACAGGGGGGTTCGACGAGCAGTACTTC. Its translation: CASSQTGTGGFDEQYF.

The chain is built from TRBV30 and TRBJ1-1; no clear D gene. V lost 4 bases and J lost 0, with 9 bases in between. CDR1 GTSNPN and CDR2 SVGIG come from the germline V gene (reference sequence). The CDR3 covers 13 residues. CDR3 protein: CAWIRSMNTEAFF. The CDR3, as DNA: TGTGCCTGGATCCGGTCCATGAACACTGAAGCTTTCTTT.

This clonotype has a handful of counts. The chain recombines TRBV5-1 with TRBJ2-1, with D maybe TRBD1 (5 bases). V was clipped by 0 bases and J by 5 bases, with 12 bases between them. The CDR3 sequence is 15 residues long. Germline lookup yields CDR1 SGHRS and CDR2 YFSETQ. The CDR3 loop reads CASSLVEGVNNEQFF. The CDR3 nucleotides are TGCGCCAGCAGCTTGGTGGAAGGGGTAAACAATGAGCAGTTCTTC.

The chain links TRBV27 to TRBJ1-2, with 8 bases aligning to TRBD1. CDR1 is MNHEY, CDR2 SMNVEV, per germline (reference sequence). The CDR3 length is 14 residues. Trimming at V came to 3 bases and at J to 4 bases, leaving 4 bases not matched to a gene. CDR3 nucleotides: TGTGCCAGCAGTTTTGGGACAGGAATCTATGGCTACACCTTC. It encodes CASSFGTGIYGYTF.

This clonotype came up a few times. This sequence joins TRBV6-2 or TRBV6-3 and TRBJ2-7; 7 nucleotides agree with TRBD1. The CDR3 sequence is 14 residues long. CDR1 MNHEY and CDR2 SVGEGT come from the germline V gene. V shed 6 bases, J shed 2 bases, and the junction held 7 bases outside the gene matches. CDR3 in amino acids: CASRDRFSTYEQYF. The CDR3 DNA sequence: TGTGCCAGCAGGGACAGGTTTAGCACCTACGAGCAGTACTTC.